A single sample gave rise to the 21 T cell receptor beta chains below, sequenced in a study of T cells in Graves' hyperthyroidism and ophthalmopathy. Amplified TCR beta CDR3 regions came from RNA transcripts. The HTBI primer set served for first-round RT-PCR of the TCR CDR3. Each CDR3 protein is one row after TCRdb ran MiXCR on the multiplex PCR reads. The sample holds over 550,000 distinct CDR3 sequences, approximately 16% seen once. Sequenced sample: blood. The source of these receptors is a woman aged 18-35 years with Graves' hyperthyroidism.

Written as DNA, the CDR3 is TGTGCCAGCAGCCAAGTTTACGAGCAGTTCTTC. Residues: CASSQVYEQFF. The chain recombines TRBV3-1 with TRBJ2-1, with D unclear. V was pared by 1 base and J by 10 bases, with 5 bases between. CDR3 length: 11 residues. Germline V gene data show CDR1 as LGHDT and CDR2 as YNNKEL (reference sequence).

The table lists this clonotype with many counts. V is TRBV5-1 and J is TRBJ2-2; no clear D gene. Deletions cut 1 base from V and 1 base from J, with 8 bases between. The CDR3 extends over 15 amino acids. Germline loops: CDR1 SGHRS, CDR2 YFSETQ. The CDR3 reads CASSLLVRNTGELFF. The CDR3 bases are TGCGCCAGCAGCTTGCTCGTGAGGAACACCGGGGAGCTGTTTTTT.

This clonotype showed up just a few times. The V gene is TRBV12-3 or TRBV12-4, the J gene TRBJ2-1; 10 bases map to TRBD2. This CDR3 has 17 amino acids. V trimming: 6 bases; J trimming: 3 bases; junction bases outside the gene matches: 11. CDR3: CASSGGGSGGIYNEQFF. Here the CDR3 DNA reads TGTGCCAGCAGCGGCGGGGGTAGCGGGGGGATCTACAATGAGCAGTTCTTC.

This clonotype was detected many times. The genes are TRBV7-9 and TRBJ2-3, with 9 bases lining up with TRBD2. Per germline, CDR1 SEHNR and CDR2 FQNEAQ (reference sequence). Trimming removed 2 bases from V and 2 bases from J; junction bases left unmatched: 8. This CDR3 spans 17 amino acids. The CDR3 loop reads CASSLLMAGGSTDTQYF. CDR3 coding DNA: TGTGCCAGCAGCTTACTAATGGCGGGGGGGTCCACAGATACGCAGTATTTT. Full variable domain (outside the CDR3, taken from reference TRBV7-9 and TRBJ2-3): DTGVSQNPRHKITKRGQNVTFRCDPISEHNRLYWYRQTLGQGPEFLTYFQNEAQLEKSRLLSDRFSAERPKGSFSTLEIQRTEQGDSAMYLCASSLLMAGGSTDTQYFGPGTRLTVL.

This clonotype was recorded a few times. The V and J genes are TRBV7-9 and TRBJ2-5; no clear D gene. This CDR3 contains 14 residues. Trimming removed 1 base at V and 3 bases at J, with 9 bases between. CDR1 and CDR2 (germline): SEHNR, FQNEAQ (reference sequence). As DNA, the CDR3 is TGTGCCAGCAGCTTAGTCGTTAGCAAAGAGACCCAGTACTTC. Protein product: CASSLVVSKETQYF.

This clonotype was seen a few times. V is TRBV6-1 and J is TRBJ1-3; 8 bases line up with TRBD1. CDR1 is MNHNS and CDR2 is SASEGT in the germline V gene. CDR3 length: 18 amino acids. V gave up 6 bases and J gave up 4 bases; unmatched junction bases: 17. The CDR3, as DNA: TGTGCCAGCAGACGAAATATGGGCGACAGGGGCCAAGGAAACACCATATATTTT. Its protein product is CASRRNMGDRGQGNTIYF.

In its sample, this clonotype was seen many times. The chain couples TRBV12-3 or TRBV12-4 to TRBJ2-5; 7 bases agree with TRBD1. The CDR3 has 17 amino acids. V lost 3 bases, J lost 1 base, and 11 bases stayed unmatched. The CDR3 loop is CASSFATGKGGQETQYF. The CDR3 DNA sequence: TGTGCCAGCAGTTTTGCGACAGGGAAAGGGGGCCAAGAGACCCAGTACTTC.

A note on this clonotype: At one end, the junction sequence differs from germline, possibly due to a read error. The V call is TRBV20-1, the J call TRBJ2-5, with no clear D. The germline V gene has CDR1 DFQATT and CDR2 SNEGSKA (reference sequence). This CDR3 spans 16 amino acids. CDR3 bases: TGCATTGCTAGTACCTCCGTGTCAGCCAAGCTGGAGACCCAGTACTTC. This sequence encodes CIASTSVSAKLETQYF.

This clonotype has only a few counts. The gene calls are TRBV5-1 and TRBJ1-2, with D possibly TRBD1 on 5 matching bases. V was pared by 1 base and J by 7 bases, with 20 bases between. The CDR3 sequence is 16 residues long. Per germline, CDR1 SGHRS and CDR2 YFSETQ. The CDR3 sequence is CASSLPLGQETGGYTF. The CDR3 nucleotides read TGCGCCAGCAGCTTGCCTCTGGGGCAAGAGACGGGTGGCTACACCTTC.

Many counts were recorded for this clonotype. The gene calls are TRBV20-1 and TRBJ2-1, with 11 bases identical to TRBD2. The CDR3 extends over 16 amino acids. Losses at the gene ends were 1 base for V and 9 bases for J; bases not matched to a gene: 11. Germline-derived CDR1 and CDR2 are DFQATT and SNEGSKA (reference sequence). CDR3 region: CSARGLTSGDGGEQFF. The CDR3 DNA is TGCAGTGCTAGAGGTTTGACTAGCGGGGATGGGGGTGAGCAGTTCTTC.

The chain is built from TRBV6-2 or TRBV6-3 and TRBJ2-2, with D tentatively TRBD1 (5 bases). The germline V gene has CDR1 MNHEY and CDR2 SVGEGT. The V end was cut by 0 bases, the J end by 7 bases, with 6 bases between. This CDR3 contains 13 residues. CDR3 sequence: CASSYSGRGELFF. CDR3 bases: TGTGCCAGCAGTTACTCGGGGCGCGGGGAGCTGTTTTTT.

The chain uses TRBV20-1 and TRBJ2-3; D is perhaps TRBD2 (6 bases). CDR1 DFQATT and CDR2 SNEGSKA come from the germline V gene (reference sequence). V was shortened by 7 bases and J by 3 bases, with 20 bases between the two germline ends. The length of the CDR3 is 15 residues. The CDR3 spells CSERDFDIGTDTQYF. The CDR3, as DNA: TGCAGTGAACGGGACTTCGATATAGGAACAGATACGCAGTATTTT.

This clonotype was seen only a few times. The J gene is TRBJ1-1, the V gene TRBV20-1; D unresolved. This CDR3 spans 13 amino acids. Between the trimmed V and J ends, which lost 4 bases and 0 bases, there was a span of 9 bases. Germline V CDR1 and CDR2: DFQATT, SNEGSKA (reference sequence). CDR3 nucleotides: TGCAGTGCTACGCAACTCATGAACACTGAAGCTTTCTTT. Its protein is CSATQLMNTEAFF.

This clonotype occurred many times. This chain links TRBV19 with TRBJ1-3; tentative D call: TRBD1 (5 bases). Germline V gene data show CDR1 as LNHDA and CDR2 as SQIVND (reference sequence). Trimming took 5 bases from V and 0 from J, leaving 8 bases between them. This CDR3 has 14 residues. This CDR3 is CASSPGSSGNTIYF. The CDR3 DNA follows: TGTGCCAGTAGTCCAGGGAGCTCTGGAAACACCATATATTTT.

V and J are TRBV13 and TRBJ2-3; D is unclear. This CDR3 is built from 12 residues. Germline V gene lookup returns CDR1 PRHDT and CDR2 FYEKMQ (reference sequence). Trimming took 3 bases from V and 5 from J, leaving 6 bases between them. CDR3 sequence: CASSLALDTQYF. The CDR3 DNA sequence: TGTGCCAGCAGCTTGGCTCTAGATACGCAGTATTTT.

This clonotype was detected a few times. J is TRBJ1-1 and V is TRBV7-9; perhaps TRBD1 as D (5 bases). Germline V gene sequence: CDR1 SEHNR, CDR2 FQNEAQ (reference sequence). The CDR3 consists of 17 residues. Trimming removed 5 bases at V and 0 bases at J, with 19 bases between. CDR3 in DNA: TGTGCCAGCAGCGGAGGCCCGGGGGGTTCCATGAACACTGAAGCTTTCTTT. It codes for CASSGGPGGSMNTEAFF. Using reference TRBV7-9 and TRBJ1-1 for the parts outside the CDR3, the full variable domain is DTGVSQNPRHKITKRGQNVTFRCDPISEHNRLYWYRQTLGQGPEFLTYFQNEAQLEKSRLLSDRFSAERPKGSFSTLEIQRTEQGDSAMYLCASSGGPGGSMNTEAFFGQGTRLTVV.

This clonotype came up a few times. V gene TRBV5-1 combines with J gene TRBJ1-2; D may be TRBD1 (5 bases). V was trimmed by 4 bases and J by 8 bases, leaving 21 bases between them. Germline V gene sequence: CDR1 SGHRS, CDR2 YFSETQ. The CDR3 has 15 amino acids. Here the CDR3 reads CASSLGSSGGEGYTF. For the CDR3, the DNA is TGCGCCAGCAGCCTCGGATCTTCGGGAGGGGAAGGCTACACCTTC. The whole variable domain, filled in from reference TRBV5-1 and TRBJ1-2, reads KAGVTQTPRYLIKTRGQQVTLSCSPISGHRSVSWYQQTPGQGLQFLFEYFSETQRNKGNFPGRFSGRQFSNSRSEMNVSTLELGDSALYLCASSLGSSGGEGYTFGSGTRLTVV.

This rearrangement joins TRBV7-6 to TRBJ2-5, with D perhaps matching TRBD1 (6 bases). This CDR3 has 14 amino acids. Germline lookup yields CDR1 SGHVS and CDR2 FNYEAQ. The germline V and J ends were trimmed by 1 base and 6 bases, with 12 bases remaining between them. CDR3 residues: CASSLVGAFQTQYF. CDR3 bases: TGTGCCAGCAGCTTAGTGGGGGCGTTCCAGACCCAGTACTTC.

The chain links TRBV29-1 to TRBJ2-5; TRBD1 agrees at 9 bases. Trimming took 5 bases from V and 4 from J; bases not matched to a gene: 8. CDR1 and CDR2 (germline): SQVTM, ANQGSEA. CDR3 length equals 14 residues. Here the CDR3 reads CSVRQGDDLETQYF. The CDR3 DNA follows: TGCAGCGTTCGACAGGGGGACGATTTAGAGACCCAGTACTTC.

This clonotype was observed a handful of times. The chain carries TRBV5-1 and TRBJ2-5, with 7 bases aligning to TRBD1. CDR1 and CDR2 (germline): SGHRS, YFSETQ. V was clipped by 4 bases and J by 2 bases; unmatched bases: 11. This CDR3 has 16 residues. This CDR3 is CASSRQAGGRQETQYF. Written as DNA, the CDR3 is TGCGCCAGCAGCCGCCAGGCAGGGGGTAGGCAAGAGACCCAGTACTTC.

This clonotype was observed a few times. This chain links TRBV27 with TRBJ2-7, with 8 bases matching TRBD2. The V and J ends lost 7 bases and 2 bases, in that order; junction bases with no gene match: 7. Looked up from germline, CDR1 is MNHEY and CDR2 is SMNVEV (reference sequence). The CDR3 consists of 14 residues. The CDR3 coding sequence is TGTGCCAGCAAAATAGCGGGAACAACCTACGAGCAGTACTTC. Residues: CASKIAGTTYEQYF.